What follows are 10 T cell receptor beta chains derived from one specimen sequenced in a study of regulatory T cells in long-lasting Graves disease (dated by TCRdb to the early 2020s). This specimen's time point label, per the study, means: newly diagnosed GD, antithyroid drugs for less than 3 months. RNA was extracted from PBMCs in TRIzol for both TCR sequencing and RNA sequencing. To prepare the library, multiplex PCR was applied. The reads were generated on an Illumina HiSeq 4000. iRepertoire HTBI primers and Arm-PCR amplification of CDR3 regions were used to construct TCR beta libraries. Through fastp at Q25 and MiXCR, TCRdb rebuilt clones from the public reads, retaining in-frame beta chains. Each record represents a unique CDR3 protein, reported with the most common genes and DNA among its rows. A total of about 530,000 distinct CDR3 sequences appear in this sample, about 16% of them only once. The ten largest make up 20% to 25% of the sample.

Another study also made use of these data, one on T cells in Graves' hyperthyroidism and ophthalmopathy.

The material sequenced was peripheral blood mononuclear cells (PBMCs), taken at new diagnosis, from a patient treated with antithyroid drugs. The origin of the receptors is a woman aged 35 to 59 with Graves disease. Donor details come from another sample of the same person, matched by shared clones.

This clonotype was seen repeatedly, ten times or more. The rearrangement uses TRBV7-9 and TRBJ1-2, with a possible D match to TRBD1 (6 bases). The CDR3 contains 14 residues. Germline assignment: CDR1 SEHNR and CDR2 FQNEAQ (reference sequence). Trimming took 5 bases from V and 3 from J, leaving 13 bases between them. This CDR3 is CASSRGQSDYGYTF. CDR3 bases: TGTGCCAGCAGCCGCGGACAGTCCGACTATGGCTACACCTTC.

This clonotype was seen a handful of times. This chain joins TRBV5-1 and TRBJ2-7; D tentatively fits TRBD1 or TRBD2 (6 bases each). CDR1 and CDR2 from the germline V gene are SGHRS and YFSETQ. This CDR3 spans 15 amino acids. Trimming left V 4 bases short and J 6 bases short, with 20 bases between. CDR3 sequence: CASSQGRTGAAEQYF. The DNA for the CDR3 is TGCGCCAGCAGCCAAGGAAGGACGGGGGCGGCCGAGCAGTACTTC.

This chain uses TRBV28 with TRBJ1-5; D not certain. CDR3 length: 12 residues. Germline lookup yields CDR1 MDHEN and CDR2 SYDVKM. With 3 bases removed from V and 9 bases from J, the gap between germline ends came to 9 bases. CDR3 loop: CASSFNQRPQHF. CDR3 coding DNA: TGTGCCAGCAGTTTTAACCAGCGGCCCCAGCATTTT.

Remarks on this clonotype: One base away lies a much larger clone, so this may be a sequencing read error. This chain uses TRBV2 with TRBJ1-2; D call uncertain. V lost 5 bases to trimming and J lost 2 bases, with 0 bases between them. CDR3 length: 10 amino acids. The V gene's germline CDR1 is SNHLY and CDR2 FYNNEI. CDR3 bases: TGTGCCAGCAGTAACTATGGCTACACCTTC. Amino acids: CASSNYGYTF.

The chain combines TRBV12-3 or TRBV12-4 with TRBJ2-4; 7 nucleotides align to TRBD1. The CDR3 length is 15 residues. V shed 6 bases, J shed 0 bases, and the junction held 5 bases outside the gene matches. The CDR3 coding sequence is TGTGCCAGCAGCACAGACAGGGTAGCCAAAAACATTCAGTACTTC. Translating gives CASSTDRVAKNIQYF.

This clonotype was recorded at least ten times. The CDR3 is CASIARNPPEAFF. In nucleotides, the CDR3 is TGTGCCAGTATCGCAAGGAATCCCCCTGAAGCTTTCTTT. The rearrangement links TRBV3-1 to TRBJ1-1; D not resolved. The CDR3 extends over 13 amino acids. The germline CDR1 and CDR2 sequences are LGHDT and YNNKEL (reference sequence). V was cut by 9 bases and J by 6 bases, with 17 bases left in between. Based on the CDR3 plus reference TRBV3-1 and TRBJ1-1, the full variable domain is DTAVSQTPKYLVTQMGNDKSIKCEQNLGHDTMYWYKQDSKKFLKIMFSYNNKELIINETVPNRFSPKSPDKAHLNLHINSLELGDSAVYFCASIARNPPEAFFGQGTRLTVV.

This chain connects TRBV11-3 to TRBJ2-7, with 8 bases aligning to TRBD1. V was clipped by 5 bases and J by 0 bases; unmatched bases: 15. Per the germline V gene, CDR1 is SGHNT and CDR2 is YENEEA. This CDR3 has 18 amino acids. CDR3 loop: CASSTPGQVTTISYEQYF. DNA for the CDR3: TGTGCCAGCAGCACCCCGGGACAGGTGACTACCATCTCCTACGAGCAGTACTTC.

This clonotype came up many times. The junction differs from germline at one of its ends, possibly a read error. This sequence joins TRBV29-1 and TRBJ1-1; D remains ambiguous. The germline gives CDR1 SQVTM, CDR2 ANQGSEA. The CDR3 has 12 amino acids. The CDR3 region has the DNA TGCAGCGCCGTGGACCTTAACAGTGAAGCTTTCTTT. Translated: CSAVDLNSEAFF.

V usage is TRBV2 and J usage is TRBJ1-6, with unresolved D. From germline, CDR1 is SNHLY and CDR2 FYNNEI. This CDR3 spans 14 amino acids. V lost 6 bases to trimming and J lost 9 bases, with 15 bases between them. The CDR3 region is CASSSPPTSSPLHF. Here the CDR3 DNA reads TGTGCCAGCAGCTCGCCCCCCACTTCTTCACCCCTCCACTTT.

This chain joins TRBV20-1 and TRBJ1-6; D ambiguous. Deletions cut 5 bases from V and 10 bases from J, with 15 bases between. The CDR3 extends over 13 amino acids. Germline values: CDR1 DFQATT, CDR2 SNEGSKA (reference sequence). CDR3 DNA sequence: TGCAGTGCTTCGATTACCGAAGCGTCACCCCTCCACTTT. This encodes CSASITEASPLHF.